The rows below give T cell receptor beta chains drawn from one sample of a study of control samples from healthy donors and cancer patients. This table comes from immunoSEQ multiplex PCR, and its TCRdb copy is limited to in-frame clones, with some not included. The data show about 130,000 clones, with about 95% seen just once and more than 13% held by the top ten. The source material was PBMCs. These TCRs come from a man in his sixties with colorectal cancer. Both conserved end residues are part of each CDR3. The D gene is left open where the match is weak. Clone size is given for some rows only: seen once, a few or many times, or a class if the clone is expanded.

v_gene: TRBV19; d_gene: NA; j_gene: TRBJ1-5; abundance: NA; CDR3nt: TGTGCCAGTCTTGGACAGAATAGCAATCAGCCCCAGCATTTT; CDR3aa: CASLGQNSNQPQHF
v_gene: TRBV6-1; d_gene: NA; j_gene: TRBJ1-5; abundance: once; CDR3nt: TGTGCCAGCAGGGAAGCGGGACGGGTCAATCAGCCCCAGCATTTT; CDR3aa: CASREAGRVNQPQHF
v_gene: TRBV4-1; d_gene: NA; j_gene: TRBJ1-6; abundance: NA; CDR3nt: TGCGCCAGCAGCCAAGACGAAGGGATATCACCCCTCCACTTT; CDR3aa: CASSQDEGISPLHF
v_gene: TRBV6-5; d_gene: TRBD2; j_gene: TRBJ2-5; abundance: NA; CDR3nt: TGTGCCAGCAGTTACAAGGGACTAGTCCGAGAGACCCAGTACTTC; CDR3aa: CASSYKGLVRETQYF
v_gene: TRBV11-2; d_gene: TRBD2; j_gene: TRBJ2-1; abundance: NA; CDR3nt: TGTGCCAGCAGCTTAGATGAGAATAGCGGGGGCCGCGATGAGCAGTTCTTC; CDR3aa: CASSLDENSGGRDEQFF
v_gene: TRBV4-1; d_gene: NA; j_gene: TRBJ1-3; abundance: NA; CDR3nt: TGCGCCAGCAGCCCTGGATTCTCTGGAAACACCATATATTTT; CDR3aa: CASSPGFSGNTIYF
v_gene: TRBV18; d_gene: NA; j_gene: TRBJ1-4; abundance: NA; CDR3nt: TGTGCCAGCTCACCCGGTAACAGGGAACATGAAAAACTGTTTTTT; CDR3aa: CASSPGNREHEKLFF
v_gene: TRBV5-8; d_gene: NA; j_gene: TRBJ1-5; abundance: NA; CDR3nt: TGTGCCAGCAGCTTGACAGGGAGTAATCAGCCCCAGCATTTT; CDR3aa: CASSLTGSNQPQHF
v_gene: TRBV28; d_gene: NA; j_gene: TRBJ1-1; abundance: NA; CDR3nt: TGTGCCAGCAGTTTTGCCTTGAACACTGAAGCTTTCTTT; CDR3aa: CASSFALNTEAFF
v_gene: TRBV7-2; d_gene: NA; j_gene: TRBJ2-3; abundance: NA; CDR3nt: TGTGCCAGCAGTGCCGGGACATCGAGCCCACTGGCGCAGTATTTT; CDR3aa: CASSAGTSSPLAQYF
v_gene: TRBV3-1/TRBV3-2; d_gene: NA; j_gene: TRBJ1-5; abundance: NA; CDR3nt: TGTGCCAGCAGCCAAGGTGGCGGCAGAGCGGGTCAGCCCCAGCATTTT; CDR3aa: CASSQGGGRAGQPQHF
v_gene: TRBV29-1; d_gene: NA; j_gene: TRBJ1-5; abundance: NA; CDR3nt: TGCAGCGGACAGGATAGCAATCAGCCCCAGCATTTT; CDR3aa: CSGQDSNQPQHF
v_gene: TRBV28; d_gene: NA; j_gene: TRBJ1-2; abundance: NA; CDR3nt: TGTGCCAGCAGGACCCAGGGGTTCAGGGACTACACCTTC; CDR3aa: CASRTQGFRDYTF
v_gene: TRBV4-1; d_gene: TRBD2; j_gene: TRBJ2-3; abundance: NA; CDR3nt: TGCGCCAGCAGCCAATCCCGGATGGGACTACCCGAGCTAGATACGCAGTATTTT; CDR3aa: CASSQSRMGLPELDTQYF
v_gene: TRBV7-9; d_gene: NA; j_gene: TRBJ1-4; abundance: NA; CDR3nt: TGTGCCAGCAGCGATGACGGGGGGTTGAATGAAAAACTGTTTTTT; CDR3aa: CASSDDGGLNEKLFF
v_gene: TRBV19; d_gene: NA; j_gene: TRBJ2-7; abundance: once; CDR3nt: TGTGCCAGTAGTATAACTTCACAGTACGAGCAGTACTTC; CDR3aa: CASSITSQYEQYF
v_gene: TRBV15; d_gene: NA; j_gene: TRBJ1-6; abundance: NA; CDR3nt: TGTGCCACCAGCAACCAGGGGAAAAGATGGGAGTTATTTAGCTCCTATAATTCACCCCTCCACTTT; CDR3aa: CATSNQGKRWELFSSYNSPLHF
v_gene: TRBV30; d_gene: NA; j_gene: TRBJ2-1; abundance: NA; CDR3nt: TGTGCCTGGAGTAACCAGGGGAGGGAGCAGTTCTTC; CDR3aa: CAWSNQGREQFF
v_gene: TRBV24-1; d_gene: NA; j_gene: TRBJ2-3; abundance: NA; CDR3nt: TGTGCCACCAGTGATTTTTCGCGCACAGATACGCAGTATTTT; CDR3aa: CATSDFSRTDTQYF
v_gene: TRBV5-1; d_gene: TRBD2; j_gene: TRBJ2-3; abundance: NA; CDR3nt: TGCGCCAGCAGCTTGGGGGGAGCGGGGGGCACCACAGATACGCAGTATTTT; CDR3aa: CASSLGGAGGTTDTQYF
v_gene: TRBV6-6; d_gene: TRBD2; j_gene: TRBJ2-7; abundance: NA; CDR3nt: TGTGCCAGCAGTCCCCTCTGGACTAGCGGGGGTTACGAGCAGTACTTC; CDR3aa: CASSPLWTSGGYEQYF
v_gene: TRBV6-5; d_gene: NA; j_gene: TRBJ2-5; abundance: NA; CDR3nt: TGTGCCAGCAGCACCGACAGCAGCGAGACCCAGTACTTC; CDR3aa: CASSTDSSETQYF
v_gene: TRBV11-3; d_gene: NA; j_gene: TRBJ2-4; abundance: NA; CDR3nt: TGTGCCAGCAGCTTAGGAGGGGTCGGGAACATTCAGTACTTC; CDR3aa: CASSLGGVGNIQYF
v_gene: TRBV11-2; d_gene: NA; j_gene: TRBJ2-7; abundance: once; CDR3nt: TGTGCCAGCAGCCCCCCTTACCACGAGCAGTACTTC; CDR3aa: CASSPPYHEQYF
v_gene: TRBV18; d_gene: TRBD1; j_gene: TRBJ1-1; abundance: NA; CDR3nt: TGTGCCAGCTCACTTGGGACAGGGGCGGAACGGGAAGCTTTCTTT; CDR3aa: CASSLGTGAEREAFF
v_gene: TRBV29-1; d_gene: NA; j_gene: TRBJ1-6; abundance: NA; CDR3nt: TGCAGCGTCGCAATGGAGGAGGGATCACCCCTCCACTTT; CDR3aa: CSVAMEEGSPLHF
v_gene: TRBV30; d_gene: NA; j_gene: TRBJ2-7; abundance: NA; CDR3nt: TGTGCCTGGAGTGTTTTGGGACAAGCATCCTACGAGCAGTACTTC; CDR3aa: CAWSVLGQASYEQYF